The rows below give T cell receptor beta chains drawn from one sample of a study of blood T cell repertoires in COVID-19. Profiling relied on immunoSEQ multiplex PCR, and the TCRdb table lists in-frame clones only, not all of them. The repertoire consists of 80,000 to 100,000 clones, with 65% to 90% occurring once and the leading ten covering around 9.9%. Material for sequencing was peripheral blood. The receptor source for this set is a man aged 70-80 years with active or convalescent COVID-19. CDR3s include the opening cysteine and the closing phenylalanine or tryptophan. The D gene is left open where the match is weak. The size field is filled for only some rows; it gives once, few, many or a size class.

NA,11,TRBJ2-1,TRBV3-1/TRBV3-2,NA,TGTGCCAGCGGGACTGTTGCTGAGCAGTTCTTC,CASGTVAEQFF
NA,14,TRBJ1-2,TRBV30,TRBD1,TGTGCCTGGAGTGGACCGCAGGGGGCAATTGGCTACACCTTC,CAWSGPQGAIGYTF
NA,12,TRBJ2-2,TRBV2,NA,TGTGCCAGCAGTCAGATATACGGGGAGCTGTTTTTT,CASSQIYGELFF
NA,14,TRBJ2-2,TRBV10-1,NA,TGCGCCAGCTCTCCCCTCCTTAACACCGGGGAGCTGTTTTTT,CASSPLLNTGELFF
NA,16,TRBJ2-1,TRBV11-2,TRBD2,TGTGCCAGCAGCTTCCCGAGCGGGGGGGCCATAGATGAGCAGTTCTTC,CASSFPSGGAIDEQFF
NA,16,TRBJ2-3,TRBV7-3,TRBD2,TGTGCCAGCAGCTTAGGGGCGGGGGGCAACACAGATACGCAGTATTTT,CASSLGAGGNTDTQYF
NA,13,TRBJ2-2,TRBV5-5,NA,TGTGCCAGCAGGCGTTATGGAGGCGGGGAGCTGTTTTTT,CASRRYGGGELFF
NA,17,TRBJ2-7,TRBV18,NA,TGTGCCAGCTCACCAGTTGTAGGGACACCGAGCTCCTACGAGCAGTACTTC,CASSPVVGTPSSYEQYF
few,12,TRBJ2-7,TRBV3-1/TRBV3-2,NA,TGTGCCAGCAGCCTCCTAGACTACGAGCAGTACTTC,CASSLLDYEQYF
NA,13,TRBJ2-7,TRBV4-2,NA,TGTGCCAGCAGCCAAGATTCAGGCCGGGAGCAGTACTTC,CASSQDSGREQYF
NA,16,TRBJ1-2,TRBV4-2,NA,TGTGCCAGCAGCCAAGATGGGGGTGGGACATCATATGGCTACACCTTC,CASSQDGGGTSYGYTF
NA,15,TRBJ1-5,TRBV28,NA,TGTGCCAGCGATGGTATTGAGGGGACTAATCAGCCCCAGCATTTT,CASDGIEGTNQPQHF
once,11,TRBJ2-5,TRBV12-3/TRBV12-4,NA,TGTGCCAGCAGTTTACGAGAGACCCAGTACTTC,CASSLRETQYF
few,13,TRBJ2-1,TRBV6-1,NA,TGTGCCAGCAGTGAGGGCATTCTGGGTGAGCAGTTCTTC,CASSEGILGEQFF
once,14,TRBJ2-7,TRBV30,NA,TGTGCCTGGAGTCGGTACACTAGCTCCTACGAGCAGTACTTC,CAWSRYTSSYEQYF
NA,10,TRBJ2-1,TRBV29-1,NA,TGCAGCGTTGATGGGGGCAAGCAGTTCTTC,CSVDGGKQFF
NA,12,TRBJ2-2,TRBV7-8,NA,TGTGCCAGCAGCCCGGTGGCCGGGGAGCTGTTTTTT,CASSPVAGELFF
NA,14,TRBJ2-5,TRBV11-1,TRBD2,TGTGCCAGCAGCTTAATTGCGGGGGAAGAGACCCAGTACTTC,CASSLIAGEETQYF
once,15,TRBJ2-7,TRBV7-8,TRBD1,TGTGCCAGCAGCGGAGAGGGGACAGGGGGTTCTGAGCAGTACTTC,CASSGEGTGGSEQYF
NA,13,TRBJ2-3,TRBV3-1/TRBV3-2,NA,TGTGCCAGCAGCCAACGGGGAGTAGATACGCAGTATTTT,CASSQRGVDTQYF
NA,14,TRBJ1-5,TRBV10-3,NA,TGTGCCATCAGTGAGTCTCCGCGAAATCAGCCCCAGCATTTT,CAISESPRNQPQHF
NA,11,TRBJ2-3,TRBV20-1,TRBD2,TGCATCCGGACTAGAAAAGATACGCAGTATTTT,CIRTRKDTQYF
few,16,TRBJ1-1,TRBV7-9,TRBD1,TGTGCCAGCAGCCCGCCGGGACAGGGGTTGAACACTGAAGCTTTCTTT,CASSPPGQGLNTEAFF
NA,16,TRBJ1-2,TRBV4-2,TRBD1,TGTGCCAGCAGCCAAGATCGGCGACAGGGGAACTATGGCTACACCTTC,CASSQDRRQGNYGYTF
NA,15,TRBJ1-6,TRBV5-1,NA,TGCGCCAGCAGTTCACAGGGTTCATATAATTCACCCCTCCACTTT,CASSSQGSYNSPLHF
NA,14,TRBJ2-7,TRBV12-5,NA,TGTGCTAGTGGCCACTCAGGGGGGTGGGGCGAGCAGTACTTC,CASGHSGGWGEQYF
NA,15,TRBJ2-7,TRBV7-2,NA,TGTGCCAGCAGCTTAGAAGCCCCAGGATCCTACGAGCAGTACTTC,CASSLEAPGSYEQYF
NA,10,TRBJ1-5,TRBV6-5,NA,TGCTCCTCGGGCAATCAGCCCCAGCATTTT,CSSGNQPQHF
once,13,TRBJ1-5,TRBV10-3,NA,TGTGCCATCGCTCCAGGAAGCAATCAGCCCCAGCATTTT,CAIAPGSNQPQHF
NA,13,TRBJ2-1,TRBV5-1,TRBD2,TGCGCCAGCAGTCTAGCGGGGTCCAATGAGCAGTTCTTC,CASSLAGSNEQFF
NA,15,TRBJ2-1,TRBV18,TRBD2,TGTGCCAGCTCACCGCGGACTAGTAGCTACAATGAGCAGTTCTTC,CASSPRTSSYNEQFF
NA,14,TRBJ2-1,TRBV29-1,NA,TGCAGCGCCCAGGGTGCCCGCTCCTACAATGAGCAGTTCTTC,CSAQGARSYNEQFF
NA,14,TRBJ1-2,TRBV10-3,TRBD1,TGTGCCATCAGCGCTGACAGGGGTGACTATGGCTACACCTTC,CAISADRGDYGYTF
NA,14,TRBJ1-6,TRBV5-1,NA,TGCGCCAGCAGCTTGGAGAGTTATAATTCACCCCTCCACTTT,CASSLESYNSPLHF
once,14,TRBJ1-2,TRBV2,NA,TGTGCCAGCAAAGGGTCAGGGCTAGTCTATGGCTACACCTTC,CASKGSGLVYGYTF
NA,13,TRBJ2-2,TRBV5-5,NA,TGTGCCAGCAGCTCGTCAGGAACCGGGGAGCTGTTTTTT,CASSSSGTGELFF
NA,15,TRBJ2-5,TRBV3-1/TRBV3-2,NA,TGTGCCAGCAGCCAACGTTCTATCGGCCAAGAGACCCAGTACTTC,CASSQRSIGQETQYF
NA,13,TRBJ2-1,TRBV7-6,TRBD1,TGTGCCAGCAGGGACAGGGGAAACAATGAGCAGTTCTTC,CASRDRGNNEQFF
NA,17,TRBJ2-1,TRBV11-2,TRBD2,TGTGCCAGCAGCTTACTGCGGGGGGCCAGGTCCTACAATGAGCAGTTCTTC,CASSLLRGARSYNEQFF
NA,15,TRBJ2-1,TRBV6-4,TRBD2,TGTGCCAGCAGACTTCGAGCGGGGAGAGACAATGAGCAGTTCTTC,CASRLRAGRDNEQFF
few,14,TRBJ1-4,TRBV13,NA,TGTGCCAGCAGCTTAAGGGGTAGCAATGAAAAACTGTTTTTT,CASSLRGSNEKLFF
NA,15,TRBJ1-1,TRBV11-3,NA,TGTGCCAGCAGCTTAGTATCTCAGGGAGGGACTGAAGCTTTCTTT,CASSLVSQGGTEAFF
NA,15,TRBJ1-2,TRBV19,NA,TGTGCCAGTAGTGGGGGAGGCGAGCCTAACTATGGCTACACCTTC,CASSGGGEPNYGYTF
NA,19,TRBJ2-3,TRBV9,TRBD2,TGTGCCAGCAGCGTAGCGGAGGCGGGGGGCCTATCTAGCACAGATACGCAGTATTTT,CASSVAEAGGLSSTDTQYF
NA,14,TRBJ2-7,TRBV7-3,NA,TGTGCCAGCAGCCCAACCCGGGACTCTTACGAGCAGTACTTC,CASSPTRDSYEQYF
once,15,TRBJ1-2,TRBV10-2,NA,TGCGCCAGCAGTGAGCCAGGGAAAATTAACTATGGCTACACCTTC,CASSEPGKINYGYTF
NA,15,TRBJ2-1,TRBV24-1,NA,TGTGCCACCAGTGATCCGAAGAACTTATACAATGAGCAGTTCTTC,CATSDPKNLYNEQFF
NA,14,TRBJ2-1,TRBV2,TRBD1,TGTGCCAGCAAGAGGGGGCTACCCTACAATGAGCAGTTCTTC,CASKRGLPYNEQFF
NA,14,TRBJ1-5,TRBV10-3,NA,TGTGCCATCAGTGAGAACGGACTAAATCAGCCCCAGCATTTT,CAISENGLNQPQHF
NA,15,TRBJ1-1,TRBV10-3,TRBD1,TGTGCCATCAGTGGAGGGGACAGGGGGAAAACTGAAGCTTTCTTT,CAISGGDRGKTEAFF
NA,13,TRBJ2-5,TRBV6-6,NA,TGTGCCAGCAGACCCCTGAGCCTCGAGACCCAGTACTTC,CASRPLSLETQYF
NA,14,TRBJ2-7,TRBV30,NA,TGTGCCTGGAGTGTAAATATCCCCCTCTACGAGCAGTACTTC,CAWSVNIPLYEQYF
NA,17,TRBJ1-2,TRBV7-6,TRBD1,TGTGCCAGCAGCCCTACACCACAGGGGGCGCGAAGCTATGGCTACACCTTC,CASSPTPQGARSYGYTF
NA,15,TRBJ1-4,TRBV7-2,TRBD1,TGTGCCAGCAGCCCAGAGAGGGGGCGAAGTGAAAAACTGTTTTTT,CASSPERGRSEKLFF
NA,18,TRBJ2-1,TRBV9,TRBD2,TGTGCCAGCAGCTCGGGACTAGCGGGGGCCTTCTCCTACAATGAGCAGTTCTTC,CASSSGLAGAFSYNEQFF
NA,16,TRBJ1-2,TRBV29-1,NA,TGCAGCGTTGAAGATCAAACCGGGGGAGTGCCCTATGGCTACACCTTC,CSVEDQTGGVPYGYTF
NA,13,TRBJ2-7,TRBV10-3,TRBD1,TGTGCCATCAGCCGGGACAGGTCCTACGAGCAGTACTTC,CAISRDRSYEQYF